What follows are 19 T cell receptor beta chains derived from one specimen sequenced in a study of cytomegalovirus exposure and HLA in healthy donors (dated by TCRdb to the late 2010s). The library was obtained by the immunoSEQ multiplex PCR assay. For the multiplex PCR, a mixture combining 60 forward primers for TCR Vbeta segments and 13 reverse primers for TCR Jbeta segments was used. TCRdb took this table from immuneACCESS and kept in-frame rearrangements with V and J called. Such tables lack part of the clones; where checked against another copy, unresolved V genes explain under half of the gap, and the rest is unexplained. The sample profile shows under 200,000 clones; approximately 78% of them were found once. Jointly, the top ten make up approximately 7% of the sample. The sample consisted of PBMCs. The receptors come from a woman under 40 in good health and CMV-seropositive.

The rearrangement links TRBV9 to TRBJ2-1, with 8 bases fitting TRBD2. J was trimmed by 6 bases and V by 4 bases; bases with no gene match: 6. Germline values: CDR1 SGDLS, CDR2 YYNGEE. There are 14 residues in the CDR3. The CDR3: CASSLIGTSNEQFF. The CDR3 bases are TGTGCCAGCAGCCTAATAGGGACTAGCAATGAGCAGTTCTTC.

This clone was seen a single time. The gene calls are TRBV19 and TRBJ2-5; D may be TRBD2 (6 bases). This CDR3 is built from 13 residues. The V end lost 5 bases, the J end lost 3 bases, and 10 bases lay between the germline ends. In germline, CDR1 is LNHDA, CDR2 SQIVND (reference sequence). The CDR3 nucleotides read TGTGCCAGTAGTTACCCGGGGGAAGAGACCCAGTACTTC. It encodes CASSYPGEETQYF.

This clone showed up just a few times. This chain joins TRBV19 and TRBJ1-5, with D possibly TRBD1 on 6 matching bases. The CDR3 extends over 14 amino acids. Trimming pared 1 base from V and 7 bases from J, leaving 11 bases between. Germline V gene lookup returns CDR1 LNHDA and CDR2 SQIVND (reference sequence). For the CDR3, the DNA is TGTGCCAGTAGTATAGGAGGAAGGGGGCAGCCCCAGCATTTT. Its translation is CASSIGGRGQPQHF. Drawing the rest from reference TRBV19 and TRBJ1-5, the complete variable domain is DGGITQSPKYLFRKEGQNVTLSCEQNLNHDAMYWYRQDPGQGLRLIYYSQIVNDFQKGDIAEGYSVSREKKESFPLTVTSAQKNPTAFYLCASSIGGRGQPQHFGDGTRLSIL.

J is TRBJ2-3 and V is TRBV29-1; the match to TRBD2 covers 15 bases. Unmatched junction bases numbered 6, after V lost 4 bases and J lost 4 bases. Per the germline V gene, CDR1 is SQVTM and CDR2 is ANQGSEA. The CDR3 is 16 residues long. CDR3 protein: CSVGRTSGGAADTQYF. DNA for the CDR3: TGCAGCGTTGGTCGGACTAGCGGGGGGGCAGCAGATACGCAGTATTTT.

The CDR3 nucleotides read TGTGCCAGCAGCGAGACAGGGACTCAAGAGACCCAGTACTTC. Protein sequence: CASSETGTQETQYF. The chain carries TRBV9 and TRBJ2-5; a weak D match, TRBD1 (7 bases). Trimming pared 3 bases from V and 2 bases from J, leaving 11 bases between. The CDR3 has 14 amino acids. The germline CDR1 and CDR2 sequences are SGDLS and YYNGEE. The entire variable domain, with the rest obtained from reference TRBV9 and TRBJ2-5, is as follows: DSGVTQTPKHLITATGQRVTLRCSPRSGDLSVYWYQQSLDQGLQFLIQYYNGEERAKGNILERFSAQQFPDLHSELNLSSLELGDSALYFCASSETGTQETQYFGPGTRLLVL.

The chain links TRBV13 to TRBJ2-2, with TRBD2 matching over 10 bases. The CDR3 has 16 residues. Unmatched junction bases numbered 3, after V lost 3 bases and J lost 2 bases. Germline V gives CDR1 PRHDT, CDR2 FYEKMQ (reference sequence). As DNA, the CDR3 is TGTGCCAGCAGCTTGCTAGCGGGGGTTAACACCGGGGAGCTGTTTTTT. This translates into CASSLLAGVNTGELFF.

The chain is built from TRBV7-2 and TRBJ2-3; 8 nucleotides match TRBD2. CDR1 and CDR2 from the germline V gene are SGHTA and FQGNSA. CDR3 size: 17 residues. Trimming took 1 base from V and 4 from J; bases not matched to a gene: 10. CDR3 bases: TGTGCCAGCAGCTTAGGAGGGGCGGGGGGAGGCGCAGATACGCAGTATTTT. It encodes CASSLGGAGGGADTQYF.

This CDR3 is CASSELGQGRWTEAFF. For the CDR3, the DNA is TGTGCCAGCAGTGAATTAGGACAGGGGCGGTGGACTGAAGCTTTCTTT. The V gene is TRBV25-1, the J gene TRBJ1-1; 9 nucleotides agree with TRBD1. Germline values: CDR1 MGHDK, CDR2 SYGVNS. With 1 base clipped from V and 5 bases from J, the junction kept 8 bases outside the gene matches. This CDR3 region has 16 residues. The full variable domain, completed using reference TRBV25-1 and TRBJ1-1, is EADIYQTPRYLVIGTGKKITLECSQTMGHDKMYWYQQDPGMELHLIHYSYGVNSTEKGDLSSESTVSRIRTEHFPLTLESARPSHTSQYLCASSELGQGRWTEAFFGQGTRLTVV.

This chain connects TRBV7-9 to TRBJ1-4; 10 nucleotides line up with TRBD1. The CDR3 spans 18 residues. V lost 1 base and J lost 2; bases outside the gene matches: 7. The germline V gene encodes CDR1 SEHNR and CDR2 FQNEAQ (reference sequence). The CDR3 loop reads CASSLGPGQGSTNEKLFF. The DNA for the CDR3 is TGTGCCAGCAGCTTAGGGCCGGGACAGGGGTCGACTAATGAAAAACTGTTTTTT.

V usage is TRBV5-1 and J usage is TRBJ2-5; D is perhaps TRBD1 (6 bases). Germline assignment: CDR1 SGHRS and CDR2 YFSETQ. The CDR3 covers 16 residues. The V end lost 2 bases, the J end lost 3 bases, and 17 bases lay between the germline ends. CDR3 nucleotides: TGCGCCAGCAGCTTCATTCCGGGCAAGGGGGAAGAGACCCAGTACTTC. Translation gives CASSFIPGKGEETQYF.

The CDR3 DNA follows: TGTGCCAGCAGCACCCAGGGAGGCGAGCAGTACTTC. Translation gives CASSTQGGEQYF. The chain links TRBV11-3 to TRBJ2-7; D perhaps matches TRBD2 (6 bases). Trimming cost V 5 bases and J 6 bases, with 11 bases left between them. Germline V gene data show CDR1 as SGHNT and CDR2 as YENEEA. CDR3 size: 12 residues.

The chain is built from TRBV19 and TRBJ2-6; D gene uncertain. V lost 8 bases and J 0 bases, leaving 11 bases between the germline ends. Germline V gene data show CDR1 as LNHDA and CDR2 as SQIVND (reference sequence). The CDR3 spans 15 residues. CDR3 residues: CASGTTASGANVLTF. The CDR3 nucleotides are TGTGCCAGTGGAACAACAGCCTCTGGGGCCAACGTCCTGACTTTC.

The rearrangement uses TRBV9 and TRBJ2-2; possible D gene TRBD2, 6 bases. There are 14 residues in the CDR3. V lost 4 bases to trimming and J lost 5 bases, with 12 bases between them. Germline V CDR1 and CDR2: SGDLS, YYNGEE. The CDR3 nucleotides read TGTGCCAGCAGCCCCGGGGGATTAACCGGGGAGCTGTTTTTT. Protein sequence: CASSPGGLTGELFF.

On this clone itself: Other DNA sequences within the sample encode an identical CDR3. The gene calls are TRBV28 and TRBJ1-2; D is uncertain. This CDR3 has 12 amino acids. Between the trimmed V and J ends, which lost 6 bases and 0 bases, there was a span of 5 bases. The germline V gene encodes CDR1 MDHEN and CDR2 SYDVKM. The CDR3 sequence: CASSLANYGYTF. As DNA, the CDR3 is TGTGCCAGCAGCCTCGCTAACTATGGCTACACCTTC.

The chain links TRBV10-3 to TRBJ1-5; TRBD1 might be the D (6 bases). Trimming left V 0 bases short and J 2 bases short, with 17 bases between. From germline, CDR1 is ENHRY and CDR2 SYGVKD. This CDR3 is built from 18 residues. The CDR3 sequence: CAISESKRGRGGNQPQHF. DNA of the CDR3: TGTGCCATCAGTGAGTCGAAGCGTGGCAGGGGTGGCAATCAGCCCCAGCATTTT.

The chain links TRBV29-1 to TRBJ1-4; D is possibly TRBD1 (6 bases). Germline CDR1 reads SQVTM; CDR2 reads ANQGSEA. The CDR3 sequence is 15 residues long. The ends were cut back, 1 base at V and 7 bases at J, with 16 bases in the middle. The CDR3 sequence is CSVEGRGSRGEKLFF. The CDR3 region has the DNA TGCAGCGTTGAAGGCAGGGGCTCTCGAGGTGAAAAACTGTTTTTT. Using reference TRBV29-1 and TRBJ1-4 for the parts outside the CDR3, the full variable domain is SAVISQKPSRDICQRGTSLTIQCQVDSQVTMMFWYRQQPGQSLTLIATANQGSEATYESGFVIDKFPISRPNLTFSTLTVSNMSPEDSSIYLCSVEGRGSRGEKLFFGSGTQLSVL.

V usage is TRBV5-1 and J usage is TRBJ2-1; D might be TRBD2 (6 bases). The length of the CDR3 is 17 residues. The V gene lost 4 bases and the J gene lost 2 bases, with 19 bases spanning the gap. The germline CDR1 and CDR2 sequences are SGHRS and YFSETQ. In nucleotides, the CDR3 is TGCGCCAGCAGCGGGGGGATCAGGAGGGGAACCTACAATGAGCAGTTCTTC. This sequence encodes CASSGGIRRGTYNEQFF.

This chain links TRBV4-2 with TRBJ2-1; TRBD2 aligns across 8 bases. Trimming at V came to 4 bases and at J to 5 bases, leaving 10 bases not matched to a gene. Germline V gene data show CDR1 as LGHNA and CDR2 as YNFKEQ. This CDR3 spans 16 amino acids. The CDR3 bases are TGTGCCAGCAGCCCCTCCCCGGGGCGGGGGGACAATGAGCAGTTCTTC. Its protein product is CASSPSPGRGDNEQFF.

This chain links TRBV5-1 with TRBJ2-3; TRBD2 matches 16 bases. This CDR3 is built from 19 residues. Germline V gives CDR1 SGHRS, CDR2 YFSETQ. The V gene end was trimmed by 4 bases and the J gene end by 4 bases; junction bases not matched to a gene: 12. CDR3 sequence: CASSLYSGTSGGAPDTQYF. As DNA, the CDR3 is TGCGCCAGCAGCCTATACTCCGGGACTAGCGGGGGGGCCCCAGATACGCAGTATTTT.